The 28 T cell receptor beta chains listed next were all sequenced from one sample in a study of blood T cell repertoires in COVID-19. The table came from immunoSEQ multiplex PCR; TCRdb's copy has only in-frame clones and leaves some out. In the table there are 200,000 to 250,000 clones, 80% to 90% of which are singletons. Sequencing was done on a sample of PBMCs or T cells enriched from blood (not recorded which). The receptors shown here come from a woman between 40 and 55 years old with acute COVID-19.

This sequence joins TRBV27 and TRBJ2-1; D is unclear. Per germline, CDR1 MNHEY and CDR2 SMNVEV (reference sequence). The CDR3 consists of 12 residues. Trimming shortened V by 3 bases and J by 5 bases, and 5 bases separated the two germline ends. CDR3 region: CASSFTDNEQFF. CDR3 DNA: TGTGCCAGCAGTTTTACGGACAATGAGCAGTTCTTC.

V gene TRBV29-1 combines with J gene TRBJ1-2; weak D call: TRBD1 (5 bases). CDR1 and CDR2 from the germline V gene are SQVTM and ANQGSEA. The CDR3 spans 11 residues. The V and J ends lost 6 bases and 7 bases respectively, with 12 bases between them. CDR3 nucleotide sequence: TGCAGCGTCAGGGAGGCTACTGGCTACACCTTC. Its protein product is CSVREATGYTF.

This clone has only one observation. V usage is TRBV29-1 and J usage is TRBJ2-7, with D possibly being TRBD1 (6 bases). The CDR3 totals 14 residues. The V end lost 4 bases, the J end lost 1 base, and 14 bases lay between the germline ends. The germline V gene encodes CDR1 SQVTM and CDR2 ANQGSEA. The CDR3 reads CSVAGGDRSYEQYF. In nucleotides, the CDR3 is TGCAGCGTTGCGGGTGGAGACAGGTCCTACGAGCAGTACTTC.

The chain's CDR3 is CAISDRATTEAFF. In DNA form, the CDR3 reads TGTGCCATCAGTGACAGGGCTACCACTGAAGCTTTCTTT. The chain has TRBV10-3 and TRBJ1-1, with D possibly matching TRBD1 (5 bases). Trimming left V 3 bases short and J 4 bases short, with 9 bases between. CDR1 and CDR2 from the germline V gene are ENHRY and SYGVKD. This CDR3 comprises 13 residues.

The rearrangement links TRBV3-1 (or the pseudogene TRBV3-2) to TRBJ1-1; the D gene is possibly TRBD1 (6 bases). Germline CDR1 LGHDT, CDR2 YNNKEL (reference sequence). The V gene lost 3 bases and the J gene lost 9 bases, with 14 bases spanning the gap. The CDR3 has 13 residues. The CDR3 DNA is TGTGCCAGCAGCCAGGGGCAGGGGACGAAAGCTTTCTTT. Translation: CASSQGQGTKAFF.

The chain combines TRBV5-1 with TRBJ2-1; 8 bases are a match to TRBD1. The CDR3 spans 14 residues. The germline CDR1 and CDR2 sequences are SGHRS and YFSETQ. V gave up 1 base and J gave up 8 bases; unmatched junction bases: 5. The CDR3 spells CASSLTGGRYEQFF. The CDR3 nucleotides are TGCGCCAGCAGCTTGACAGGGGGTCGTTATGAGCAGTTCTTC.

The J gene is TRBJ1-1, the V gene TRBV11-2; 7 bases map to TRBD1. J was trimmed by 3 bases and V by 5 bases; bases with no gene match: 6. Germline CDR1 is SGHAT and CDR2 is FQNNGV. The CDR3 has 14 amino acids. DNA of the CDR3: TGTGCCAGCAGCGGACAGGCCCTAGACACTGAAGCTTTCTTT. Translation gives CASSGQALDTEAFF.

The rearrangement joins TRBV10-3 to TRBJ2-3; no definite D call. The V end was cut by 4 bases, the J end by 2 bases, with 4 bases between. Germline V CDR1 and CDR2: ENHRY, SYGVKD. The CDR3 sequence is 12 residues long. The CDR3 DNA reads TGTGCCATCAGTGGTAACACAGATACGCAGTATTTT. Residues: CAISGNTDTQYF.

The J gene is TRBJ1-1, the V gene TRBV9, with a tentative D call TRBD1 (6 bases). Germline V gene data show CDR1 as SGDLS and CDR2 as YYNGEE. The ends were cut back, 0 bases at V and 3 bases at J, with 15 bases in the middle. This CDR3 contains 16 residues. In DNA, the CDR3 is TGTGCCAGCAGCGTAGGAGGGGGAGCGGTAGACACTGAAGCTTTCTTT. Translated, it gives CASSVGGGAVDTEAFF. Full variable domain (missing parts from reference TRBV9 and TRBJ1-1): DSGVTQTPKHLITATGQRVTLRCSPRSGDLSVYWYQQSLDQGLQFLIQYYNGEERAKGNILERFSAQQFPDLHSELNLSSLELGDSALYFCASSVGGGAVDTEAFFGQGTRLTVV.

J is TRBJ2-2 and V is TRBV15; D might be TRBD1 (6 bases). Germline CDR1 and CDR2: LNHNV and YYDKDF (reference sequence). The CDR3 has 15 amino acids. Trimming took 2 bases from V and 1 from J, leaving 8 bases between them. DNA of the CDR3: TGTGCCACCAGCAGACGGGGACAGAACACCGGGGAGCTGTTTTTT. Translation: CATSRRGQNTGELFF.

The rearrangement uses TRBV29-1 and TRBJ1-1; D gene ambiguous. The CDR3 has 11 amino acids. Germline V CDR1 and CDR2: SQVTM, ANQGSEA. Trimming stripped 6 bases from V and 5 bases from J, with 10 bases between. The CDR3 sequence is CSVRGRTEAFF. The CDR3 DNA sequence: TGCAGCGTGCGAGGGCGGACTGAAGCTTTCTTT.

V is TRBV30 and J is TRBJ1-4; no firm D call. The CDR3 loop spans 14 amino acids. The germline gives CDR1 GTSNPN, CDR2 SVGIG (reference sequence). Trimming pared 5 bases from V and 3 bases from J, leaving 13 bases between. As DNA, the CDR3 is TGTGCCTGGGGCTGGGGAGGCCCTAATGAAAAACTGTTTTTT. This encodes CAWGWGGPNEKLFF.

The rearrangement joins TRBV11-2 to TRBJ2-7, with TRBD2 identical over 7 bases. Trimming at V came to 2 bases and at J to 2 bases, leaving 12 bases not matched to a gene. The CDR3 runs 17 residues. Germline V gene sequence: CDR1 SGHAT, CDR2 FQNNGV. DNA for the CDR3: TGTGCCAGCAGCTTATGTGGGGGTCGGGGGGAGGCCTACGAGCAGTACTTC. Its translation: CASSLCGGRGEAYEQYF.

The chain uses TRBV11-2 and TRBJ2-1; the D gene is possibly TRBD1 (6 bases). Per the germline V gene, CDR1 is SGHAT and CDR2 is FQNNGV. The CDR3 sequence is 15 residues long. V lost 4 bases, J lost 0 bases, and 10 bases lay in between. CDR3 DNA sequence: TGTGCCAGCAGCTCAGGGGTTATCTCCTACAATGAGCAGTTCTTC. Protein: CASSSGVISYNEQFF.

V usage is TRBV6-5 and J usage is TRBJ2-1, with D maybe TRBD1 (6 bases). The CDR3 extends over 10 amino acids. The V gene's germline CDR1 is MNHEY and CDR2 SVGAGI. V was trimmed by 9 bases and J by 9 bases, leaving 9 bases between them. The CDR3 nucleotides are TGTGCCAGTTCCAGGGGTGAGCAGTTCTTC. Encoded protein: CASSRGEQFF.

The chain combines TRBV5-6 with TRBJ1-2; D is ambiguous. The CDR3 covers 15 residues. Germline CDR1 SGHDT, CDR2 YYEEEE. V was cut by 3 bases and J by 8 bases, with 20 bases left in between. The CDR3: CASSYSMRVTDGYTF. The DNA for the CDR3 is TGTGCCAGCAGCTATAGTATGAGGGTGACTGACGGCTACACCTTC.

J is TRBJ2-1 and V is TRBV11-2, with 10 bases aligning to TRBD1. The CDR3 is 12 residues long. Unmatched junction bases numbered 3, after V lost 4 bases and J lost 12 bases. The germline CDR1 and CDR2 sequences are SGHAT and FQNNGV. CDR3 nucleotides: TGTGCCAGCAGCTCCGACAGGGGGCCGCAGTTCTTC. Protein product: CASSSDRGPQFF.

The chain couples TRBV21-1 to TRBJ1-5; the tabulated D call, TRBD1, remains unverified against the DNA. TRBV21-1 is recorded as a pseudogene. The CDR3 length is 15 residues. The CDR3 DNA sequence: TGTGCCAGCAGCAAAGAATCAAAAAGCAATCAGCCCCAGCATTTT. Its translation: CASSKESKSNQPQHF.

The chain uses TRBV3-1 (or the pseudogene TRBV3-2) and TRBJ2-5; the match to TRBD2 covers 7 bases. This CDR3 spans 18 amino acids. V shed 0 bases and J 1 base; nucleotides not matched to a gene: 11. From germline, CDR1 is LGHDT and CDR2 YNNKEL (reference sequence). The chain's CDR3 is CASSQEGPLAVSQETQYF. The CDR3 nucleotides are TGTGCCAGCAGCCAAGAAGGTCCCCTAGCGGTATCCCAAGAGACCCAGTACTTC.

This chain connects TRBV12-3 or TRBV12-4 to TRBJ1-1; D is possibly TRBD1 (6 bases). CDR3 size: 12 residues. Trimming stripped 8 bases from V and 6 bases from J, with 13 bases between. The CDR3 sequence is CASCRGGAEAFF. In DNA form, the CDR3 reads TGTGCCAGCTGTAGGGGGGGGGCTGAAGCTTTCTTT.

This clone was observed a handful of times. This chain connects TRBV20-1 to TRBJ1-1; D gene ambiguous. Germline V gene sequence: CDR1 DFQATT, CDR2 SNEGSKA (reference sequence). Trimming took 6 bases from V and 5 from J, leaving 10 bases between them. The CDR3 has 11 residues. This chain's CDR3 is CSAHYQTEAFF. In DNA form, the CDR3 reads TGCAGTGCCCACTACCAAACTGAAGCTTTCTTT.

The rearrangement uses TRBV3-1 (or the pseudogene TRBV3-2) and TRBJ1-5; D ambiguous. Looked up from germline, CDR1 is LGHDT and CDR2 is YNNKEL (reference sequence). Trimming removed 3 bases at V and 0 bases at J, with 6 bases between. CDR3 length: 14 residues. The CDR3 region has the DNA TGTGCCAGCAGCCAGGCGGATAGCAATCAGCCCCAGCATTTT. It codes for CASSQADSNQPQHF.

CDR3 region: CATSPSTGGNYGYTF. For the CDR3, the DNA is TGTGCCACCAGCCCGTCGACAGGGGGGAACTATGGCTACACCTTC. The genes are TRBV15 and TRBJ1-2; 9 nucleotides match TRBD1. CDR1 LNHNV and CDR2 YYDKDF come from the germline V gene (reference sequence). The CDR3 covers 15 residues. The ends lost 5 bases at V and 2 bases at J; junction bases unmatched: 6. Drawing the rest from reference TRBV15 and TRBJ1-2, the complete variable domain is DAMVIQNPRYQVTQFGKPVTLSCSQTLNHNVMYWYQQKSSQAPKLLFHYYDKDFNNEADTPDNFQSRRPNTSFCFLDIRSPGLGDTAMYLCATSPSTGGNYGYTFGSGTRLTVV.

The genes are TRBV7-2 and TRBJ2-5; TRBD1 matches 9 bases. The germline CDR1 and CDR2 sequences are SGHTA and FQGNSA. The CDR3 is made up of 16 amino acids. The V segment lost 5 bases and the J segment 3 bases; nucleotides outside the gene matches: 10. CDR3 residues: CASSPPGTGLKETQYF. The CDR3 DNA reads as TGTGCCAGCAGCCCCCCCGGGACAGGGCTCAAAGAGACCCAGTACTTC.

This chain links TRBV12-3 or TRBV12-4 with TRBJ1-5; tentative D call: TRBD1 (5 bases). This CDR3 contains 12 residues. Deletions cut 9 bases from V and 2 bases from J, with 8 bases between. The CDR3 region is CASGGGNQPQHF. CDR3 bases: TGTGCCAGTGGGGGGGGCAATCAGCCCCAGCATTTT.

J is TRBJ2-1 and V is TRBV10-1, with 11 bases that match TRBD2. From germline, CDR1 is WNHNN and CDR2 SYGVQD (reference sequence). The CDR3 length is 18 residues. The junction had 8 bases not matched to a gene; V was cut back by 4 bases and J by 0 bases. The DNA for the CDR3 is TGCGCCAGCAGTGCTAGCGGGGGGCTCGGGAGCTCCTACAATGAGCAGTTCTTC. Protein: CASSASGGLGSSYNEQFF.

The rearrangement uses TRBV4-1 and TRBJ1-2; 8 bases map to TRBD1. Germline V gene sequence: CDR1 MGHRA, CDR2 YSYEKL. CDR3 length: 18 residues. V was pared by 2 bases and J by 2 bases, with 13 bases of the junction left unmatched. The CDR3 here is CASSQNIGTGGLNYGYTF. The DNA of the CDR3 is TGCGCCAGCAGCCAAAATATAGGAACAGGGGGACTCAACTATGGCTACACCTTC.

The rearrangement links TRBV4-2 to TRBJ1-3; perhaps TRBD1 as D (6 bases). Trimming shortened V by 0 bases and J by 0 bases, and 33 bases separated the two germline ends. Germline CDR1 LGHNA, CDR2 YNFKEQ. This CDR3 comprises 24 residues. CDR3 loop: CASSQDRGGHRRGPSFVSGNTIYF. The CDR3 DNA reads as TGTGCCAGCAGCCAAGATAGGGGGGGACATCGGAGGGGCCCTTCTTTCGTCTCTGGAAACACCATATATTTT.